A selection of T cell receptor beta chains follows, all from one sample in a study of blood T cell repertoires in COVID-19. Generated by immunoSEQ multiplex PCR, the TCRdb table keeps only in-frame clones and is missing some. Among fewer than 50,000 clones listed, around 82% were seen once. The specimen sequenced was peripheral blood. The receptors stem from a woman aged 80 or over with acute or convalescent COVID-19. The CDR3 runs from the conserved cysteine through the conserved F or W. Each record gives: J gene, V gene, clone size, D gene, CDR3 protein, CDR3 DNA. The D gene is left open where the match is weak. Not every row has a clone size; where given, it reads once, few, many or a size class.

j_call: TRBJ2-1; v_call: TRBV5-1; clone_size: .; d_call: TRBD1; cdr3_aa: CASSRLSGQGNNEQFF; cdr3_nt: TGCGCCAGCAGCCGCCTCTCGGGACAGGGGAACAATGAGCAGTTCTTC
j_call: TRBJ1-2; v_call: TRBV5-6; clone_size: few; d_call: .; cdr3_aa: CASSLGAVMIYTF; cdr3_nt: TGTGCCAGCAGCTTGGGTGCAGTTATGATTTACACCTTC
j_call: TRBJ2-1; v_call: TRBV19; clone_size: .; d_call: TRBD2; cdr3_aa: CASSILPASGGYNEQFF; cdr3_nt: TGTGCCAGTAGTATTCTCCCGGCTAGCGGGGGTTACAATGAGCAGTTCTTC
j_call: TRBJ2-1; v_call: TRBV7-9; clone_size: .; d_call: TRBD2; cdr3_aa: CASSLGASGTYNEQFF; cdr3_nt: TGTGCCAGCAGCCTAGGGGCTAGCGGAACCTACAATGAGCAGTTCTTC
j_call: TRBJ1-2; v_call: TRBV3-1/TRBV3-2; clone_size: .; d_call: TRBD1; cdr3_aa: CASSPGGDYGYTF; cdr3_nt: TGTGCCAGCAGTCCAGGGGGCGACTATGGCTACACCTTC
j_call: TRBJ2-4; v_call: TRBV11-1; clone_size: .; d_call: TRBD2; cdr3_aa: CASSLGGSGVQNIQYF; cdr3_nt: TGTGCCAGCAGCTTAGGGGGTAGCGGGGTCCAAAACATTCAGTACTTC
j_call: TRBJ1-1; v_call: TRBV6-4; clone_size: .; d_call: TRBD1; cdr3_aa: CASSGDRGTEAFF; cdr3_nt: TGTGCCAGCAGTGGGGACAGGGGAACTGAAGCTTTCTTT
j_call: TRBJ2-6; v_call: TRBV19; clone_size: .; d_call: .; cdr3_aa: CASKTDPSGANVLTF; cdr3_nt: TGTGCCAGTAAGACAGATCCTTCTGGGGCCAACGTCCTGACTTTC
j_call: TRBJ2-1; v_call: TRBV5-4; clone_size: .; d_call: TRBD2; cdr3_aa: CASSSGLAGAHEQFF; cdr3_nt: TGTGCCAGCAGCTCGGGACTAGCGGGAGCCCATGAGCAGTTCTTC
j_call: TRBJ1-5; v_call: TRBV30; clone_size: .; d_call: .; cdr3_aa: CAWSVVGNQPQHF; cdr3_nt: TGTGCCTGGAGTGTAGTCGGGAATCAGCCCCAGCATTTT
j_call: TRBJ1-5; v_call: TRBV2; clone_size: .; d_call: TRBD1; cdr3_aa: CASSATGVGQPQHF; cdr3_nt: TGTGCCAGCAGTGCGACAGGGGTTGGTCAGCCCCAGCATTTT
j_call: TRBJ2-4; v_call: TRBV4-2; clone_size: .; d_call: .; cdr3_aa: CASSQEESGWSIQYF; cdr3_nt: TGTGCCAGCAGCCAAGAGGAGAGCGGATGGTCCATTCAGTACTTC
j_call: TRBJ2-4; v_call: TRBV4-1; clone_size: .; d_call: TRBD2; cdr3_aa: CASSQELRFAGVRGRNIQYF; cdr3_nt: TGCGCCAGCAGCCAAGAGTTGCGGTTTGCGGGGGTTCGTGGTAGAAACATTCAGTACTTC
j_call: TRBJ1-2; v_call: TRBV27; clone_size: once; d_call: .; cdr3_aa: CASRAGGGKGYTF; cdr3_nt: TGTGCCAGCAGGGCCGGGGGGGGCAAGGGCTACACCTTC
j_call: TRBJ1-2; v_call: TRBV7-2; clone_size: .; d_call: .; cdr3_aa: CASSLVASGGGQGVGYTF; cdr3_nt: TGTGCCAGCAGCTTAGTTGCGTCTGGCGGGGGGCAGGGCGTGGGCTACACCTTC
j_call: TRBJ2-2; v_call: TRBV7-2; clone_size: .; d_call: .; cdr3_aa: CAIGAGELFF; cdr3_nt: TGTGCCATCGGAGCCGGGGAGCTGTTTTTT
j_call: TRBJ2-7; v_call: TRBV7-8; clone_size: .; d_call: .; cdr3_aa: CASSKGQGWEGRGGSYEQYF; cdr3_nt: TGTGCCAGCAGCAAGGGACAGGGTTGGGAAGGTCGGGGGGGCTCCTACGAGCAGTACTTC
j_call: TRBJ2-2; v_call: TRBV2; clone_size: .; d_call: TRBD2; cdr3_aa: CASSVPISSGRDTGELFF; cdr3_nt: TGTGCCAGCAGTGTCCCGATCTCTAGCGGGAGGGACACCGGGGAGCTGTTTTTT
j_call: TRBJ2-7; v_call: TRBV7-2; clone_size: .; d_call: .; cdr3_aa: CASSPAYEQYF; cdr3_nt: TGTGCCAGCAGCCCCGCCTACGAGCAGTACTTC
j_call: TRBJ1-1; v_call: TRBV7-9; clone_size: .; d_call: .; cdr3_aa: CVSRRGTYRAGYMNTEAFF; cdr3_nt: TGTGTCTCCCGTAGGGGGACGTACAGGGCCGGATACATGAACACTGAAGCTTTCTTT
j_call: TRBJ2-1; v_call: TRBV24-1; clone_size: .; d_call: .; cdr3_aa: CATSQGPFNEQFF; cdr3_nt: TGTGCCACCAGTCAGGGGCCGTTCAATGAGCAGTTCTTC
j_call: TRBJ2-3; v_call: TRBV3-1/TRBV3-2; clone_size: .; d_call: TRBD2; cdr3_aa: CASSQDGLAESSNTQYF; cdr3_nt: TGTGCCAGCAGCCAAGATGGACTAGCGGAGTCCTCCAATACGCAGTATTTT
j_call: TRBJ2-7; v_call: TRBV4-1; clone_size: once; d_call: TRBD2; cdr3_aa: CASSQAIGTSGRAENEQYF; cdr3_nt: TGCGCCAGCAGCCAAGCAATCGGGACTAGCGGGAGGGCGGAAAACGAGCAGTACTTC
j_call: TRBJ1-1; v_call: TRBV6-5; clone_size: .; d_call: .; cdr3_aa: CAGGGHLNTEAFF; cdr3_nt: TGTGCCGGGGGGGGCCACTTGAACACTGAAGCTTTCTTT
j_call: TRBJ2-7; v_call: TRBV4-2; clone_size: .; d_call: TRBD1; cdr3_aa: CASSRTDRGLSYEQYF; cdr3_nt: TGTGCCAGCAGCCGGACGGACAGGGGGCTATCCTACGAGCAGTACTTC
j_call: TRBJ1-1; v_call: TRBV7-9; clone_size: once; d_call: TRBD1; cdr3_aa: CASSLQGAGNTEAFF; cdr3_nt: TGTGCCAGCAGCTTACAGGGGGCAGGGAACACTGAAGCTTTCTTT
j_call: TRBJ1-2; v_call: TRBV27; clone_size: .; d_call: .; cdr3_aa: CASSLSVNYGYTF; cdr3_nt: TGTGCCAGCAGTTTATCCGTTAACTATGGCTACACCTTC
j_call: TRBJ2-5; v_call: TRBV27; clone_size: .; d_call: TRBD2; cdr3_aa: CASSHRFLADQETQYF; cdr3_nt: TGTGCCAGCAGCCATCGGTTCCTAGCGGACCAAGAGACCCAGTACTTC
j_call: TRBJ2-2; v_call: TRBV7-2; clone_size: .; d_call: .; cdr3_aa: CASNANRDSTGELFF; cdr3_nt: TGTGCCAGCAACGCTAACAGGGATTCTACCGGGGAGCTGTTTTTT
j_call: TRBJ2-2; v_call: TRBV2; clone_size: .; d_call: TRBD1; cdr3_aa: CARAQQGYPGELFF; cdr3_nt: TGTGCTCGAGCGCAACAGGGGTACCCCGGGGAGCTGTTTTTT
j_call: TRBJ2-3; v_call: TRBV18; clone_size: once; d_call: .; cdr3_aa: CASSPPRFTDTQYF; cdr3_nt: TGTGCCAGCTCACCACCGAGGTTCACGGATACGCAGTATTTT
j_call: TRBJ2-1; v_call: TRBV6-1; clone_size: .; d_call: .; cdr3_aa: CARSEMANRFF; cdr3_nt: TGTGCCAGAAGTGAAATGGCCAATCGGTTCTTC
j_call: TRBJ1-5; v_call: TRBV15; clone_size: .; d_call: .; cdr3_aa: CATSRDFGISNQPQHF; cdr3_nt: TGTGCCACCAGCAGAGATTTTGGCATTAGCAATCAGCCCCAGCATTTT
j_call: TRBJ2-7; v_call: TRBV6-5; clone_size: .; d_call: TRBD2; cdr3_aa: CATGGGSGKSYEQYF; cdr3_nt: TGTGCCACCGGGGGAGGGAGCGGTAAGTCCTACGAGCAGTACTTC
j_call: TRBJ1-1; v_call: TRBV27; clone_size: once; d_call: TRBD1; cdr3_aa: CASSPRTGTYTEAFF; cdr3_nt: TGTGCCAGCAGTCCGAGGACAGGGACGTACACTGAAGCTTTCTTT